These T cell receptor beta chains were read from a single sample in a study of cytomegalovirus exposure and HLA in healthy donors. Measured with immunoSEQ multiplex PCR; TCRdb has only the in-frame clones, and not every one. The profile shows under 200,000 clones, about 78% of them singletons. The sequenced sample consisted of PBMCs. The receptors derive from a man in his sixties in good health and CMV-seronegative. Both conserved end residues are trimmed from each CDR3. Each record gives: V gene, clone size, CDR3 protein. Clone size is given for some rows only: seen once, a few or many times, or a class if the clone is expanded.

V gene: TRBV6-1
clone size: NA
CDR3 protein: ASSRQGTNYGYT

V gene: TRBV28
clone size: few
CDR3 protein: ASRAGGGLAGAGEQF

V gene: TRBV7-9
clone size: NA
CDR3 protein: ASSLAELAALGEQF

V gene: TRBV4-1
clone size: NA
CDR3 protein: ASSQDRRGQDGEAF

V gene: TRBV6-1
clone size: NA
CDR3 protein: ASSESMGNQETQY

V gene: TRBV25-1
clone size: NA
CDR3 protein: ASTKTATNEKLF

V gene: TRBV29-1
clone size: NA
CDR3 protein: SVDFEGLPGDTQY

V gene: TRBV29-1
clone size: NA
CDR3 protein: SVEGSDWTGEEWETQY

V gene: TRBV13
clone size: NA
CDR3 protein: ASSPRGTGHYGYT

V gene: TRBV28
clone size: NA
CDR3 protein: ASSLVRPNTEAF

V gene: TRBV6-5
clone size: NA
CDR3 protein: ASTRGQGPTEAF

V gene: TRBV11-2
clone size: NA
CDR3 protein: ASSPRKGGRTESPLH

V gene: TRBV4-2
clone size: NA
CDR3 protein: ASSQGTGRDTQY

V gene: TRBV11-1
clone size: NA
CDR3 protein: ASSPRGGVSYNEQF

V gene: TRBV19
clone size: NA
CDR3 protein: ASSINRDKELMNTEAF

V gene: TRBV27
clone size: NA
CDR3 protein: ASITPRRGDIGQEAF

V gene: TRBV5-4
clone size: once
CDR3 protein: ASSLPGTGVSGANVLT

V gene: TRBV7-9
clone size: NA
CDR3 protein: ASSLAGRTSTDTQY

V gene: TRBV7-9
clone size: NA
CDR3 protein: ASSPAAGGRGPNEKLF

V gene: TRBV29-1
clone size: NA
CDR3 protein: SARSGEVTDTQY

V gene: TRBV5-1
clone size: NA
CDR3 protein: ASSLTSGNNEQF

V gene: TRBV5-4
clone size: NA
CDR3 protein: ASSPTQGAPGYP

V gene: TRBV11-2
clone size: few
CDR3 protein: ASRNVWHEQF

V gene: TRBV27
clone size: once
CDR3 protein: ASSPRWGSYEQY

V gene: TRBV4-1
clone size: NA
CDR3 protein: ASSERGGGGYGYT

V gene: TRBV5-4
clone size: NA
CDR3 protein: ASSLDPGGWTEAF

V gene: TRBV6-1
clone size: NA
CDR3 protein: ASSEHLGRGGPYNEQF

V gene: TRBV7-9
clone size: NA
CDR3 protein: ASSLGNGLEGYT

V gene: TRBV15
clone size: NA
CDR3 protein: ATSRHDRGETQY

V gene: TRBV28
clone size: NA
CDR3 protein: ASREGDRRGGKLF

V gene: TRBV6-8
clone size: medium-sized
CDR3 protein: ASSVDRSREQY

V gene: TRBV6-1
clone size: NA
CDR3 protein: ASSEGRLAGYTDTQY

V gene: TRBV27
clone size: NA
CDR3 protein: ASSSLDRGFGSPLH

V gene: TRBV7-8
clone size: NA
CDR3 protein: ASSLDRAGARYGYT

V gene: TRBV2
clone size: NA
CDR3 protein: ASSAPGRGGYT

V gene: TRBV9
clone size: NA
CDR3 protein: ASSPGTSGSSSTDTQY

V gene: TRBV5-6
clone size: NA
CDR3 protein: ASRSRTVTNSPLH

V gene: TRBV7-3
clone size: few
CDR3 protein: ASSLHKGAYEQY

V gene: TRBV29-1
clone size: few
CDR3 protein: SVLMSGQGIVTTEAF

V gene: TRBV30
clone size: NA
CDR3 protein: AWQGSSNQPQH

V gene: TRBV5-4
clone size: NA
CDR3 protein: ASSSGQGGEAF

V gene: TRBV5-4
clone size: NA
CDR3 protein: ASSEPGLAETQY

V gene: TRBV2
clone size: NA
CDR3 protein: ASSEQPGGTDTQY

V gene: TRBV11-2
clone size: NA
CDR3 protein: ASSLGQNTEAF

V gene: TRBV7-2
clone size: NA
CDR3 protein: ASSFTGVADTQY

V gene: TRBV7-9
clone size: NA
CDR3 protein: SSSLEAGATWETQY

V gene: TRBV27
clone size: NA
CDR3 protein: ASSLFYRGTPRYNEQF

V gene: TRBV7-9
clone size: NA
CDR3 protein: ASSRDNEQF

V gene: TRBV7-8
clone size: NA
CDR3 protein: ASRWRESIYNEQF

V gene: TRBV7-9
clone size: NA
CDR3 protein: ASSLVDRGGGYT

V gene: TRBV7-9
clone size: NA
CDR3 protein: ASSPGLAGGRDTQY

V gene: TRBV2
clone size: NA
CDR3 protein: ASSQQGNGYT

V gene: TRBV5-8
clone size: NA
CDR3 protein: ASSWGTGSNEKLF

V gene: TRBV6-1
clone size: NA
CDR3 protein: ASSEALYQETQY

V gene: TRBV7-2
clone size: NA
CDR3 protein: ASSLSYEQY

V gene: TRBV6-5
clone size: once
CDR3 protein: ASSYGRDGWSGYT

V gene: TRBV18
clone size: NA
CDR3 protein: ASSPRQGVSQETQY